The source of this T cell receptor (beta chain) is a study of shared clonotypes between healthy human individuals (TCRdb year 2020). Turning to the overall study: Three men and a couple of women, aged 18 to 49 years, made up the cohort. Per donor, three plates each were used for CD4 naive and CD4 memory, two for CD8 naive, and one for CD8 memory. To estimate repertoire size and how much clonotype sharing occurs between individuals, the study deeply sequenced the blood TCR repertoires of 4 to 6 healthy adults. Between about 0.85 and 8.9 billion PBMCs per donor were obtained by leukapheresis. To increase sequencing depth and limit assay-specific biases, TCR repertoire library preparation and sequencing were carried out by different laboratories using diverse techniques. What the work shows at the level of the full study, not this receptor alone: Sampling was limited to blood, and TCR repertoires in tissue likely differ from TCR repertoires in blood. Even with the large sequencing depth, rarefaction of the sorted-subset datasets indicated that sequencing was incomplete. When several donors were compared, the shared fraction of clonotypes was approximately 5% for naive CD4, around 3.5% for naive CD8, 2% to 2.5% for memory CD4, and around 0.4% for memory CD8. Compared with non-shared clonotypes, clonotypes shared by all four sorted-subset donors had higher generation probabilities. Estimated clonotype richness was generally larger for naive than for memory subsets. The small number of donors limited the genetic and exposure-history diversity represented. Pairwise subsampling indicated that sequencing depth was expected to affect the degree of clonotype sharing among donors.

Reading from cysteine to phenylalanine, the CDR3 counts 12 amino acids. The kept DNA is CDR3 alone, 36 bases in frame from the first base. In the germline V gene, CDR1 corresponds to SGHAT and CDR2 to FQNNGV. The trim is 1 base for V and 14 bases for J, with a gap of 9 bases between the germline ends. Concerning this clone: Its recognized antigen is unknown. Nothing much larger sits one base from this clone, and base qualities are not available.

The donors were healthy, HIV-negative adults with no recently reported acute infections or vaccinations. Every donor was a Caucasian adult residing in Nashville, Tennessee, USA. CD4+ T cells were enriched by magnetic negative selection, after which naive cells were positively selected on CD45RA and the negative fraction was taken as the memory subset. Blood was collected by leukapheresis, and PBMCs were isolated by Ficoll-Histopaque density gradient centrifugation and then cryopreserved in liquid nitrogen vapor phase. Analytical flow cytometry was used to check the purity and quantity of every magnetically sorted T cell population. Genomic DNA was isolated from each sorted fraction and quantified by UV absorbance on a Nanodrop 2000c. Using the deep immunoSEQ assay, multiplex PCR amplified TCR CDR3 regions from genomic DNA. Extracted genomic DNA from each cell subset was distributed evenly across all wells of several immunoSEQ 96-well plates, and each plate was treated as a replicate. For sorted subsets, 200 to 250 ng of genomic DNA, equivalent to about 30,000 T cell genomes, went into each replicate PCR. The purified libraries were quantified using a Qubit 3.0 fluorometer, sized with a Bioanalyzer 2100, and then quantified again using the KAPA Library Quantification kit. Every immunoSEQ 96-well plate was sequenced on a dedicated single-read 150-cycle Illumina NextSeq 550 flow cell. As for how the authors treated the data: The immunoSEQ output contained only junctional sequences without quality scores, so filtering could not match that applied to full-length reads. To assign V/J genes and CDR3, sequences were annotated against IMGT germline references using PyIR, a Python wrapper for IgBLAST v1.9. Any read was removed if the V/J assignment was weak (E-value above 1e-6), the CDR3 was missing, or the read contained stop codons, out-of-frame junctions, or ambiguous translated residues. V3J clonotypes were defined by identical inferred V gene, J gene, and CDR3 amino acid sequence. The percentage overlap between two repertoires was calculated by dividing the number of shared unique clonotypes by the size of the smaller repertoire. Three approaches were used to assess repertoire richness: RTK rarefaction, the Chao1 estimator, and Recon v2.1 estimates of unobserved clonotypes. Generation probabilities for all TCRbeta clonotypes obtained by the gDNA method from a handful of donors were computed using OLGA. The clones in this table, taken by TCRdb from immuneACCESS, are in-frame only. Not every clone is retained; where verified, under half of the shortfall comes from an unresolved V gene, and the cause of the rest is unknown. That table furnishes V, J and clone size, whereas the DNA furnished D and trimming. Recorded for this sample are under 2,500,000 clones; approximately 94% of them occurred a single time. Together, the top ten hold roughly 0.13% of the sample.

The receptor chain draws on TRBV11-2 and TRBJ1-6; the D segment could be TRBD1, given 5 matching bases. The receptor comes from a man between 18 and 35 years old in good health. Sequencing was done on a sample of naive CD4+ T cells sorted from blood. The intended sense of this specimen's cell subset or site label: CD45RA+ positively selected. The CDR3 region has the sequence CASSLGAGALHF. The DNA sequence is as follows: TGTGCCAGCAGCTTAGGCGCGGGGGCCCTCCACTTT.